A single sample is the source of the 19 T cell receptor beta chains below, sequenced in a study of identical twins. TCRdb analysed the 5' RACE reads with MiXCR anew, one entry per CDR3 protein. The table has around 450,000 distinct CDR3 sequences, 11% to 15% seen once. This sample was also put to use in a study of yellow fever vaccine responses in identical twins.

The sequencing sample was made of CD4+ T cells sorted from blood. The origin of the receptors is a woman between 18 and 29 years old in good health.

This clonotype has just a few counts. The J gene is TRBJ2-7, the V gene TRBV29-1; D not resolved. This CDR3 has 13 amino acids. Trimming removed 4 bases at V and 3 bases at J, with 13 bases between. The germline CDR1 and CDR2 sequences are SQVTM and ANQGSEA. The CDR3 sequence: CSVVVRLNYEQYF. The CDR3 DNA follows: TGCAGCGTTGTTGTCAGGCTGAACTACGAGCAGTACTTC.

This clonotype was detected many times. The chain couples TRBV3-1 to TRBJ2-5; the D gene is possibly TRBD2 (5 bases). Trimming shortened V by 5 bases and J by 5 bases, and 12 bases separated the two germline ends. The CDR3 is 13 amino acids. CDR1 is LGHDT and CDR2 is YNNKEL in the germline V gene (reference sequence). Here the CDR3 reads CASSFRGEETQYF. CDR3 coding DNA: TGTGCCAGCAGCTTCCGTGGGGAGGAGACCCAGTACTTC.

The sample holds a few counts of this clonotype. One junction end disagrees with the germline gene, perhaps due to a read error. This chain links TRBV7-7 with TRBJ2-3; tentatively, D is TRBD2 (6 bases). The CDR3 runs to 19 residues. Per germline, CDR1 SSHAT and CDR2 FNYEAQ (reference sequence). The CDR3 loop reads CASSLGLQGGGLSTDTQYF. In DNA, the CDR3 is TGTGCTAGCAGCTTGGGGCTCCAGGGAGGAGGATTGAGCACAGATACGCAGTATTTT.

This clonotype has just a few counts. This chain uses TRBV12-3 or TRBV12-4 with TRBJ1-5; D might be TRBD1 (6 bases). Trimming shortened V by 6 bases and J by 9 bases, and 15 bases separated the two germline ends. This CDR3 is built from 13 residues. CDR3 nucleotides: TGTGCCAGCAGAACGACGGGGGCTGGGCCCCAGCATTTT. Protein sequence: CASRTTGAGPQHF.

The chain joins TRBV20-1 to TRBJ2-5; TRBD1 or TRBD2 may be the D gene (5 bases each). The CDR3 runs to 12 residues. Germline V gene lookup returns CDR1 DFQATT and CDR2 SNEGSKA (reference sequence). In nucleotides, the CDR3 is TGCAGCGCACGCAGGGTAGCGAAGACCCAGTACTTC. Translation: CSARRVAKTQYF.

V is TRBV3-1 and J is TRBJ2-1, with D unresolved. Germline CDR1 and CDR2: LGHDT and YNNKEL (reference sequence). V dropped 1 base and J dropped 9 bases, with 10 bases sitting between them. CDR3 length equals 13 residues. The CDR3 sequence is CASSQGTSGEQFF. CDR3 coding DNA: TGTGCCAGCAGCCAAGGTACATCAGGTGAGCAGTTCTTC.

V gene TRBV7-2 combines with J gene TRBJ2-2, with D possibly matching TRBD1 (5 bases). CDR1 is SGHTA, CDR2 FQGNSA, per germline. The ends were cut back, 1 base at V and 9 bases at J, with 9 bases in the middle. The CDR3 has 13 residues. The CDR3: CASSLVQGRELFF. DNA for the CDR3: TGTGCCAGCAGCTTAGTTCAGGGAAGGGAGCTGTTTTTT.

This chain uses TRBV12-3 or TRBV12-4 with TRBJ1-6; 9 nucleotides agree with TRBD1. The trim removed 5 bases at V and 10 bases at J, leaving 6 bases unmatched. This CDR3 contains 14 residues. The CDR3 here is CASSLGQGRSPLHF. In nucleotides, the CDR3 is TGTGCCAGCAGTCTCGGACAGGGGAGGTCACCCCTCCACTTT.

There are a few counts of this clonotype. This chain uses TRBV7-9 with TRBJ2-5; D possibly corresponds to TRBD2 (6 bases). The CDR3 is made up of 14 amino acids. CDR1 is SEHNR, CDR2 FQNEAQ, per germline (reference sequence). Deletions cut 4 bases from V and 8 bases from J, with 17 bases between. CDR3 sequence (DNA): TGTGCCAGCAGCTCTCGGGGGAGTAGGGAAACCCAGTACTTC. As protein: CASSSRGSRETQYF.

The genes are TRBV5-1 and TRBJ2-3; TRBD2 aligns across 12 bases. The CDR3 extends over 15 amino acids. After removal of 3 bases from V and 10 bases from J, the junction contained 9 bases not matched to a gene. Per the germline V gene, CDR1 is SGHRS and CDR2 is YFSETQ. The CDR3 sequence is CASSWDGTSGWPQYF. The CDR3 nucleotides are TGCGCCAGCAGCTGGGACGGGACTAGCGGGTGGCCGCAGTATTTT.

This clonotype showed up many times. The J gene is TRBJ2-1, the V gene TRBV27; D is unclear. V was trimmed by 2 bases and J by 4 bases, leaving 9 bases between them. CDR1 is MNHEY and CDR2 is SMNVEV in the germline V gene (reference sequence). The CDR3 totals 14 residues. CDR3 coding DNA: TGTGCCAGCAGTTTAAAGGGTGGATACAATGAGCAGTTCTTC. Protein product: CASSLKGGYNEQFF.

The chain recombines TRBV20-1 with TRBJ2-3; possible D gene TRBD2, 5 bases. Germline CDR1 reads DFQATT; CDR2 reads SNEGSKA (reference sequence). V lost 2 bases, J lost 1 base, and 10 bases lay in between. The CDR3 loop spans 14 amino acids. The CDR3 is CSARYGRGTDTQYF. CDR3 bases: TGCAGTGCTAGATATGGGCGGGGCACAGATACGCAGTATTTT.

This clonotype has just a few counts. This chain connects TRBV6-5 to TRBJ2-7; 11 bases are a match to TRBD2. V was pared by 6 bases and J by 7 bases, with 2 bases of the junction left unmatched. The CDR3 contains 12 residues. Germline values: CDR1 MNHEY, CDR2 SVGAGI. As DNA, the CDR3 is TGTGCCAGCAGCCGACTAGCGGGGGAGCAGTACTTC. Its protein product is CASSRLAGEQYF.

The rearrangement joins TRBV24-1 to TRBJ2-7; 11 positions match TRBD2. V shed 6 bases, J shed 5 bases, and the junction held 5 bases outside the gene matches. The CDR3 has 14 amino acids. Per germline, CDR1 KGHDR and CDR2 SFDVKD. The DNA of the CDR3 is TGTGCCACCAGTCCTAGCGGGAGGTTGAACGAGCAGTACTTC. Translating gives CATSPSGRLNEQYF.

The table lists this clonotype with a few counts. V usage is TRBV6-5 and J usage is TRBJ2-3; weak D call: TRBD2 (6 bases). V was pared by 2 bases and J by 2 bases, with 14 bases between. CDR3 size: 16 residues. Germline V gene data show CDR1 as MNHEY and CDR2 as SVGAGI. This CDR3 reads CASSYRAGLSTDTQYF. CDR3 DNA sequence: TGTGCCAGCAGTTACAGGGCAGGACTATCCACAGATACGCAGTATTTT.

The chain carries TRBV5-8 and TRBJ1-1; TRBD1 matches at 8 bases. CDR1 is SGHTS and CDR2 is YDEGEE in the germline V gene. V was pared by 1 base and J by 1 base, with 9 bases of the junction left unmatched. This CDR3 contains 17 residues. CDR3 protein: CASSLSQGALGNTEAFF. The CDR3 DNA is TGTGCCAGCAGCTTGAGTCAGGGGGCCTTAGGGAACACTGAAGCTTTCTTT.

The rearrangement uses TRBV19 and TRBJ1-5; no definite D call. Per the germline V gene, CDR1 is LNHDA and CDR2 is SQIVND (reference sequence). This CDR3 is 14 amino acids long. V lost 3 bases, J lost 7 bases, and 13 bases lay in between. The CDR3 loop reads CASSIPGDLQPQHF. CDR3 coding DNA: TGTGCCAGTAGTATTCCCGGGGATCTACAGCCCCAGCATTTT.

The table lists this clonotype with many counts. The rearrangement uses TRBV5-1 and TRBJ2-6; D is unclear. Germline-derived CDR1 and CDR2 are SGHRS and YFSETQ. V was clipped by 5 bases and J by 0 bases, with 6 bases between them. This CDR3 region has 14 residues. The CDR3 protein is CASSLVSGANVLTF. The CDR3 nucleotides read TGCGCCAGCAGTCTCGTCTCTGGGGCCAACGTCCTGACTTTC.

This clonotype was detected many times. J is TRBJ2-3 and V is TRBV12-3 or TRBV12-4; TRBD1 aligns across 10 bases. V lost 6 bases, J lost 3 bases, and 3 bases stayed unmatched. The CDR3 sequence is 14 residues long. The CDR3 nucleotides read TGTGCCAGCAGCCAGGGACAGGGGACAGATACGCAGTATTTT. This gives the protein CASSQGQGTDTQYF.